Listed below are T cell receptor beta chains from one sample, sequenced in a study of blood T cell repertoires in COVID-19. Produced via immunoSEQ multiplex PCR; TCRdb's table is partial and in-frame only. Among over 200,000 clones listed, around 90% were seen once. Sequencing input: peripheral blood. Source of these receptors: a man aged 55-75 years who had recovered from COVID-19. CDR3s include the opening cysteine and the closing phenylalanine or tryptophan. A D gene is named only where the DNA matches it firmly. Rows may omit the clone size; those that give it use once, few, many or a size class.

j_call v_call d_call clone_size cdr3_nt cdr3_aa
TRBJ2-3 TRBV3-1/TRBV3-2 . . TGTGCCAGCAGTCCCGCCGCAGGGGGCACAGATACGCAGTATTTT CASSPAAGGTDTQYF
TRBJ2-5 TRBV28 TRBD1 . TGTGCCAGCAGCCAACAAACAGGGGGCCGACAAGAGACCCAGTACTTC CASSQQTGGRQETQYF
TRBJ2-2 TRBV27 TRBD2 . TGTGCCAGCGCTAGCGGGTACACCGGGGAGCTGTTTTTT CASASGYTGELFF
TRBJ2-7 TRBV12-3/TRBV12-4 TRBD1 . TGTGCCAGCATGGCGACAGGGGGCTACGAGCAGTACTTC CASMATGGYEQYF
TRBJ1-3 TRBV4-2 . . TGTGCCAGCAGCCAAGCAAGAGGTGGAAACACCATATATTTT CASSQARGGNTIYF
TRBJ2-3 TRBV6-1 . . TGTGCCAGCAGTGGGATTCTCGGGAGAAGCACAGATACGCAGTATTTT CASSGILGRSTDTQYF
TRBJ2-7 TRBV2 TRBD2 . TGTGCCAGCAGTGGGGGGCCGGGACTAGCGGATTCAAGCTCCTACGAGCAGTACTTC CASSGGPGLADSSSYEQYF
TRBJ2-5 TRBV12-3/TRBV12-4 . . TGTGCCAGCAGTTTATCTGAGACCCAGTACTTC CASSLSETQYF
TRBJ1-5 TRBV28 . . TGTGCCAGCAGTTTAGGGGGAGGACGCAATCAGCCCCAGCATTTT CASSLGGGRNQPQHF
TRBJ1-6 TRBV19 . once TGTGCCAGTACTGCAAGCGATAATTCACCCCTCCACTTT CASTASDNSPLHF
TRBJ1-2 TRBV19 . . TGTGCCAGTAGACCGGTCATGAACTATGGCTACACCTTC CASRPVMNYGYTF
TRBJ2-1 TRBV2 TRBD2 . TGTGCCAGCCGCGGAGCGGGGGGGCTTCAGTTCTTC CASRGAGGLQFF
TRBJ2-7 TRBV2 . . TGTGCCAGCAGTGAAGACCCTTCTACGAAGCAGTACTTC CASSEDPSTKQYF
TRBJ1-1 TRBV5-1 . . TGCGCCAGCACCGTTACGTTACAGGGAACTGAAGCTTTCTTT CASTVTLQGTEAFF
TRBJ1-2 TRBV5-6 TRBD1 . TGTGCCAGCAGCTCAAGCACCCAGGGGGCCGTCAACTATGGCTACACCTTC CASSSSTQGAVNYGYTF
TRBJ1-1 TRBV18 . . TGTGCCAGCTCACCACCGTGGGCAACCAACACTGAAGCTTTCTTT CASSPPWATNTEAFF